The 8 T cell receptor beta chains listed next were all sequenced from one sample in a study of T cells in Graves' hyperthyroidism and ophthalmopathy. Amplification yielded TCR beta CDR3 regions, with RNA transcripts as the source. Researchers ran a first-round RT-PCR on the TCR CDR3 using the HTBI primer set. TCRdb reprocessed the multiplex PCR reads via MiXCR and lists one record per CDR3 protein. The sample has some 500,000 distinct CDR3 sequences; roughly a sixth are singletons. Specimen: blood. The source is a woman in her twenties or thirties with Graves' ophthalmopathy.

The chain is built from TRBV5-1 and TRBJ2-1; 8 nucleotides align to TRBD2. Per the germline V gene, CDR1 is SGHRS and CDR2 is YFSETQ. V lost 0 bases, J lost 4 bases, and 9 bases stayed unmatched. This CDR3 comprises 17 residues. CDR3 in amino acids: CASSLAGGPGGYNEQFF. DNA for the CDR3: TGCGCCAGCAGCTTGGCCGGGGGTCCGGGAGGGTACAATGAGCAGTTCTTC.

This clonotype was observed many times. This chain joins TRBV28 and TRBJ2-1, with D maybe TRBD1 (6 bases). Trimming removed 2 bases from V and 1 base from J, with 21 bases in between. The CDR3 spans 19 residues. Germline assignment: CDR1 MDHEN and CDR2 SYDVKM. CDR3 region: CASSLGRRTQGRSYNEQFF. CDR3 nucleotides: TGTGCCAGCAGTTTAGGTAGGCGTACACAGGGCCGGTCCTACAATGAGCAGTTCTTC.

This clonotype was recorded many times. The genes are TRBV5-1 and TRBJ2-1, with 11 bases matching TRBD2. Germline V CDR1 and CDR2: SGHRS, YFSETQ. After removal of 1 base from V and 4 bases from J, the junction contained 4 bases not matched to a gene. The CDR3 is 16 amino acids. In nucleotides, the CDR3 is TGCGCCAGCAGCTTGCCTAGCGGGAGGACGTACAATGAGCAGTTCTTC. Its protein is CASSLPSGRTYNEQFF.

This chain links TRBV6-2 or TRBV6-3 with TRBJ1-1; no definite D call. V shed 0 bases and J shed 6 bases, with 23 bases lying between them. The CDR3 is made up of 18 amino acids. CDR1 is MNHEY, CDR2 SVGEGT, per germline. CDR3 sequence: CASSYSFGLVANHAEAFF. The CDR3 DNA reads TGTGCCAGCAGTTACTCCTTCGGACTCGTAGCGAATCACGCTGAAGCTTTCTTT.

With respect to this clonotype: A much larger clone lies a single base off, so this may be a read error. The chain carries TRBV7-3 and TRBJ2-5; D tentatively reads TRBD1 or TRBD2 (5 bases each). V was pared by 2 bases and J by 9 bases, with 25 bases between. The CDR3 contains 17 residues. Per the germline V gene, CDR1 is SGHTA and CDR2 is FQGTGA. CDR3 in DNA: TGTGCCAGCAGCTTATTCTCTGCGGACATTGGGACCGAGGCCCAGTACTTC. This translates into CASSLFSADIGTEAQYF.

A few counts support this clonotype. The rearrangement joins TRBV6-1 to TRBJ1-1; D call uncertain. The CDR3 contains 17 residues. Trimming took off 6 bases at V and 3 bases at J, with 23 bases between the two ends. CDR1 and CDR2 from the germline V gene are MNHNS and SASEGT. CDR3 protein: CASRPRWPPTWDTEAFF. DNA of the CDR3: TGTGCCAGCAGGCCCCGGTGGCCCCCCACGTGGGACACTGAAGCTTTCTTT.

This clonotype was seen many times. A clone one base away is much larger, so this may be a read error. The rearrangement joins TRBV5-6 to TRBJ2-7; D unresolved. Per the germline V gene, CDR1 is SGHDT and CDR2 is YYEEEE. The CDR3 length is 12 residues. Deletions cut 3 bases from V and 0 bases from J, with 4 bases between. CDR3 residues: CASSWSSYEQYF. The CDR3 DNA sequence: TGTGCCAGCAGCTGGAGCTCCTACGAGCAGTACTTC. Full variable domain (outside the CDR3, taken from reference TRBV5-6 and TRBJ2-7): DAGVTQSPTHLIKTRGQQVTLRCSPKSGHDTVSWYQQALGQGPQFIFQYYEEEERQRGNFPDRFSGHQFPNYSSELNVNALLLGDSALYLCASSWSSYEQYFGPGTRLTVT.

In nucleotides, the CDR3 is TGTGCCAGCAGTTACTCCCAGACTAGCGGGACACTCTACGAGCAGTACTTC. It specifies CASSYSQTSGTLYEQYF. This chain joins TRBV6-5 and TRBJ2-7; the match to TRBD2 covers 11 bases. In germline, CDR1 is MNHEY, CDR2 SVGAGI. V shed 0 bases, J shed 3 bases, and the junction held 7 bases outside the gene matches. The CDR3 covers 17 residues.